The 13 T cell receptor beta chains below come from one sample, sequenced in a study of naive and memory T cell subsets. The SP2 primer and nested alpha and beta constant region primers amplified ligated cDNA in four rounds. MiXCR, applied by TCRdb to the 5' RACE reads, yields one record per CDR3 protein. The sample has tens of thousands of distinct CDR3 sequences, approximately 7.2% seen once. The library had UMIs added by 3' ligation of an oligonucleotide to TCR cDNA. These receptors came from a male donor in good health.

The sample holds many counts of this clonotype. This chain connects TRBV5-1 to TRBJ2-1, with D possibly matching TRBD2 (5 bases). CDR3 size: 13 residues. The germline V and J ends were trimmed by 5 bases and 4 bases, with 10 bases remaining between them. Germline CDR1 and CDR2: SGHRS and YFSETQ. The CDR3 DNA reads TGCGCCAGCAGTCATGGCGGGTACAATGAGCAGTTCTTC. Translating it yields CASSHGGYNEQFF.

This clonotype was seen repeatedly, ten times or more. The CDR3 spells CASSPAWTGVETQYF. DNA for the CDR3: TGCGCCAGCAGCCCCGCCTGGACAGGGGTAGAGACCCAGTACTTC. This rearrangement joins TRBV5-1 to TRBJ2-5; 9 nucleotides line up with TRBD1. Trimming removed 4 bases from V and 4 bases from J; junction bases left unmatched: 8. This CDR3 contains 15 residues. Per the germline V gene, CDR1 is SGHRS and CDR2 is YFSETQ.

This clonotype was counted a few times. The rearrangement joins TRBV2 to TRBJ2-1; 8 nucleotides line up with TRBD1. The junction had 6 bases not matched to a gene; V was cut back by 9 bases and J by 5 bases. The CDR3 contains 13 residues. CDR1 SNHLY and CDR2 FYNNEI come from the germline V gene. The CDR3 coding sequence is TGTGCCAGGACGGGACAGGCGGACAATGAGCAGTTCTTC. Its translation is CARTGQADNEQFF.

This clonotype was detected ten times or more. This rearrangement joins TRBV11-2 to TRBJ2-7, with 7 bases matching TRBD1. The CDR3 is 13 amino acids. Germline CDR1 SGHAT, CDR2 FQNNGV. The junction had 4 bases not matched to a gene; V was cut back by 8 bases and J by 0 bases. In DNA, the CDR3 is TGTGCCAGCCTAGGGGACAGCTCCTACGAGCAGTACTTC. This gives the protein CASLGDSSYEQYF. The full variable domain, rest sourced from reference TRBV11-2 and TRBJ2-7, is EAGVAQSPRYKIIEKRQSVAFWCNPISGHATLYWYQQILGQGPKLLIQFQNNGVVDDSQLPKDRFSAERLKGVDSTLKIQPAKLEDSAVYLCASLGDSSYEQYFGPGTRLTVT.

This clonotype was found many times. The V gene is TRBV30, the J gene TRBJ2-7; 8 bases are shared with TRBD2. The length of the CDR3 is 13 residues. Per the germline V gene, CDR1 is GTSNPN and CDR2 is SVGIG (reference sequence). Trimming removed 1 base from V and 6 bases from J; junction bases left unmatched: 5. The CDR3 sequence: CAWSDGGGAEQYF. The CDR3 region has the DNA TGTGCCTGGAGTGACGGGGGGGGCGCCGAGCAGTACTTC.

This clonotype came up a few times. The chain uses TRBV20-1 and TRBJ1-1; D remains unclear. V dropped 0 bases and J dropped 3 bases, with 8 bases sitting between them. In germline, CDR1 is DFQATT, CDR2 SNEGSKA (reference sequence). The CDR3 spans 13 residues. The CDR3 sequence: CSARDVTDTEAFF. The CDR3, as DNA: TGCAGTGCTAGAGATGTAACAGACACTGAAGCTTTCTTT.

This clonotype was recorded a few times. The rearrangement joins TRBV27 to TRBJ2-5; 11 bases line up with TRBD2. The CDR3 consists of 16 residues. Germline V gene lookup returns CDR1 MNHEY and CDR2 SMNVEV (reference sequence). The V segment lost 5 bases and the J segment 5 bases; nucleotides outside the gene matches: 10. CDR3 amino acids: CASSISGTSGHETQYF. CDR3 sequence (DNA): TGTGCCAGCAGTATCTCCGGGACTAGCGGCCACGAGACCCAGTACTTC.

This clonotype was counted many times. The chain combines TRBV29-1 with TRBJ2-3; 12 nucleotides agree with TRBD2. Looked up from germline, CDR1 is SQVTM and CDR2 is ANQGSEA. Germline trimming cut 1 base from V and 2 bases from J; bases unmatched to any gene: 4. This CDR3 contains 16 residues. The CDR3 loop is CSVEASSGRATDTQYF. In DNA form, the CDR3 reads TGCAGCGTTGAAGCTTCTAGCGGGAGGGCCACAGATACGCAGTATTTT.

This clonotype was recorded at least ten times. The chain couples TRBV29-1 to TRBJ1-1; D is unclear. This CDR3 is built from 11 residues. The ends were cut back, 7 bases at V and 3 bases at J, with 9 bases in the middle. CDR1 and CDR2 from the germline V gene are SQVTM and ANQGSEA. CDR3 DNA: TGCAGCGGCGTGAAAGACACTGAAGCTTTCTTT. It is translated as CSGVKDTEAFF.

This clonotype has a count of ten or more. The chain combines TRBV29-1 with TRBJ2-7; 7 positions match TRBD1. CDR1 and CDR2 from the germline V gene are SQVTM and ANQGSEA. The CDR3 consists of 12 residues. The junction had 6 bases not matched to a gene; V was cut back by 7 bases and J by 3 bases. CDR3 nucleotides: TGCAGCGCCACGACAGGGTTCTACGAGCAGTACTTC. Translated: CSATTGFYEQYF.

This clonotype occurred a few times. The V and J genes are TRBV12-3 or TRBV12-4 and TRBJ2-7; D is ambiguous. The CDR3 is 14 residues long. With 5 bases removed from V and 2 bases from J, the gap between germline ends came to 13 bases. The CDR3 nucleotides are TGTGCCAGCAGTGCCACCCTCTCCCCCTACGAGCAGTACTTC. It translates to CASSATLSPYEQYF.

Many counts were recorded for this clonotype. The chain employs TRBV4-1 and TRBJ2-7, with TRBD1 matching over 9 bases. The V segment lost 0 bases and the J segment 6 bases; nucleotides outside the gene matches: 3. This CDR3 region has 14 residues. Looked up from germline, CDR1 is MGHRA and CDR2 is YSYEKL. Here the CDR3 DNA reads TGCGCCAGCAGCCAAGAGGGGACAGGGCTCGAGCAGTACTTC. This translates into CASSQEGTGLEQYF.

This clonotype was recorded many times. The chain carries TRBV12-3 or TRBV12-4 and TRBJ1-6; D is undetermined. CDR3 length: 13 residues. V was clipped by 5 bases and J by 7 bases, with 9 bases between them. DNA of the CDR3: TGTGCCAGCAGTCTGCTCAGGAATTCACCCCTCCACTTT. Translation: CASSLLRNSPLHF.